This T cell receptor (beta chain) appears in the sequencing data of a study of blood T cells in healthy people across ages. As regards this clonotype: What it binds is not known.

The V end was cut by 5 bases, the J end by 2 bases, with 13 bases between. The CDR3 runs 15 residues. Per the germline V gene, CDR1 is SGHTA and CDR2 is FQGNSA. Then a second PCR, running about 6 to 12 cycles, was carried out with a sample-barcoded 5' primer and a J-beta primer mix. Unique molecular identifiers of 12 random nucleotides labeled each cDNA. MiXCR was run by TCRdb on the 5' RACE reads, yielding one entry per CDR3 protein. The table shows about 830,000 distinct CDR3 sequences, with roughly 60% occurring only once. Whole-study results and caveats: Observed TCR beta diversity per million T cells went down as age went up. This fall followed a roughly linear course with age. Higher diversity and more naive CD4+ cells were features of long-lived donors, compared to aged donors.

The sequencing sample was made of blood. The gene calls are TRBV7-2 and TRBJ2-1, with a possible D match to TRBD1 (5 bases). This TCR came from a man aged 25-40 years in good health. This CDR3 reads CASSVLRQTYNEQFF. CDR3 nucleotides: TGTGCCAGCAGCGTTTTGAGACAGACCTACAATGAGCAGTTCTTC.